What follows are 32 T cell receptor beta chains derived from one specimen sequenced in a study of OX40 agonist ivuxolimab in advanced cancers. Clones were sequenced by immunoSEQ multiplex PCR, and TCRdb holds only the in-frame ones, with some missing. The table includes over 50,000 clones, about 91% detected once. Sequenced here: CD4+ or CD8+ T cells sorted from blood, sampled in a trial of the OX40 agonist ivuxolimab. These receptors all come from an adult with an advanced solid tumor such as melanoma, head and neck, liver or kidney cancer.

The chain links TRBV27 to TRBJ1-5; TRBD1 agrees at 8 bases. V trimming: 7 bases; J trimming: 6 bases; junction bases outside the gene matches: 14. The CDR3 consists of 16 residues. The germline CDR1 and CDR2 sequences are MNHEY and SMNVEV (reference sequence). CDR3 residues: CASKDRAVGLGQPQHF. DNA for the CDR3: TGTGCCAGCAAGGACAGGGCCGTCGGTTTGGGTCAGCCCCAGCATTTT.

The gene calls are TRBV5-1 and TRBJ2-1; 7 nucleotides match TRBD1. This CDR3 has 15 residues. J was trimmed by 8 bases and V by 3 bases; bases with no gene match: 11. Germline CDR1 SGHRS, CDR2 YFSETQ. This CDR3 is CASSSETGFGHEQFF. Here the CDR3 DNA reads TGCGCCAGCAGCTCGGAGACAGGGTTTGGGCATGAGCAGTTCTTC.

This chain connects TRBV19 to TRBJ1-5; D call uncertain. The V gene's germline CDR1 is LNHDA and CDR2 SQIVND (reference sequence). V was trimmed by 6 bases and J by 1 base, leaving 7 bases between them. The CDR3 covers 13 residues. For the CDR3, the DNA is TGTGCCAGTAGCATGGGAAGCAATCAGCCCCAGCATTTT. As protein: CASSMGSNQPQHF.

The gene calls are TRBV7-2 and TRBJ2-5; D gene uncertain. The CDR3 is 15 amino acids. Deletions cut 5 bases from V and 1 base from J, with 14 bases between. Per germline, CDR1 SGHTA and CDR2 FQGNSA. The DNA of the CDR3 is TGTGCCAGCAGCCCACTAATTGCACTCCAAGAGACCCAGTACTTC. Residues: CASSPLIALQETQYF.

The rearrangement uses TRBV6-6 and TRBJ2-7; D is undetermined. Germline loops: CDR1 MNHNY, CDR2 SVGAGI (reference sequence). Trimming shortened V by 0 bases and J by 3 bases, and 15 bases separated the two germline ends. The CDR3 contains 16 residues. The CDR3 region has the DNA TGTGCCAGCAGTTACTCGAATGGGGATTCGGGCTACGAGCAGTACTTC. Translated, it gives CASSYSNGDSGYEQYF.

The genes are TRBV6-5 and TRBJ2-7; TRBD2 agrees at 9 bases. V lost 5 bases, J lost 4 bases, and 6 bases stayed unmatched. The CDR3 is made up of 14 amino acids. The germline CDR1 and CDR2 sequences are MNHEY and SVGAGI. CDR3 sequence: CASSPTSGFYEQYF. CDR3 nucleotide sequence: TGTGCCAGCAGTCCGACTAGCGGATTTTACGAGCAGTACTTC.

The gene calls are TRBV27 and TRBJ1-2; D is ambiguous. V lost 0 bases and J 7 bases, leaving 12 bases between the germline ends. Germline CDR1 and CDR2: MNHEY and SMNVEV (reference sequence). The CDR3 has 14 amino acids. Here the CDR3 reads CASSLSSRTIGYTF. The CDR3 DNA reads TGTGCCAGCAGTTTATCTTCCAGGACGATTGGCTACACCTTC.

The gene calls are TRBV5-1 and TRBJ1-1; D call uncertain. Deletions cut 4 bases from V and 7 bases from J, with 14 bases between. The germline V gene encodes CDR1 SGHRS and CDR2 YFSETQ. CDR3 length equals 13 residues. This chain's CDR3 is CASSIMTVNEAFF. The CDR3 DNA is TGCGCCAGCAGCATTATGACGGTGAATGAAGCTTTCTTT.

V usage is TRBV9 and J usage is TRBJ2-7, with 8 bases that match TRBD2. Germline CDR1 and CDR2: SGDLS and YYNGEE. The V segment lost 4 bases and the J segment 1 base; nucleotides outside the gene matches: 4. This CDR3 has 14 amino acids. CDR3 amino acids: CASSPGGTSYEQYF. The CDR3 DNA reads as TGTGCCAGCAGCCCGGGGGGGACTTCCTACGAGCAGTACTTC.

In its sample, this clone was seen once. This sequence joins TRBV5-6 and TRBJ1-1; a weak D match, TRBD1 (6 bases). This CDR3 has 16 residues. V was shortened by 1 base and J by 3 bases, with 16 bases between the two germline ends. CDR1 is SGHDT and CDR2 is YYEEEE in the germline V gene. The CDR3 DNA reads as TGTGCCAGCAGCTTGTGGGGAGGGGGGTTCGACACTGAAGCTTTCTTT. Translating it yields CASSLWGGGFDTEAFF.

The chain joins TRBV29-1 to TRBJ2-7; TRBD1 matches at 9 bases. In germline, CDR1 is SQVTM, CDR2 ANQGSEA. CDR3 length: 16 residues. Losses at the gene ends were 1 base for V and 3 bases for J; bases not matched to a gene: 10. The CDR3 DNA follows: TGCAGCGTTGAAGTCTTGACAGGGGGACGATTCTACGAGCAGTACTTC. Its protein is CSVEVLTGGRFYEQYF.

This clone is a singleton in its sample. The V and J genes are TRBV11-2 and TRBJ2-7, with D possibly being TRBD1 or TRBD2 (5 bases each). This CDR3 is 16 amino acids long. V was clipped by 5 bases and J by 4 bases, with 21 bases between them. Germline CDR1 is SGHAT and CDR2 is FQNNGV. In DNA, the CDR3 is TGTGCCAGCAGCCCCCCCGATGGTGAGGGGCCATACGAGCAGTACTTC. This codes for CASSPPDGEGPYEQYF.

V usage is TRBV7-9 and J usage is TRBJ2-1; D may be TRBD1 or TRBD2 (5 bases each). This CDR3 has 15 amino acids. The V end lost 4 bases, the J end lost 0 bases, and 10 bases lay between the germline ends. Germline-derived CDR1 and CDR2 are SEHNR and FQNEAQ (reference sequence). CDR3 protein: CASSSRDGSYNEQFF. Here the CDR3 DNA reads TGTGCCAGCAGCTCACGGGACGGCTCCTACAATGAGCAGTTCTTC.

V gene TRBV4-3 combines with J gene TRBJ2-1, with 10 bases lining up with TRBD1. From germline, CDR1 is LGHNA and CDR2 YSLEER. J gave up 3 bases and V 5 bases, and 13 bases lay outside the gene matches. CDR3 length: 18 amino acids. The CDR3 sequence is CASSYGTGDSVNYNEQFF. DNA of the CDR3: TGCGCCAGCAGCTACGGGACAGGGGATAGTGTGAACTACAATGAGCAGTTCTTC.

This sequence joins TRBV10-2 and TRBJ2-1; possibly TRBD2 for D (8 bases). The CDR3 length is 15 residues. V dropped 7 bases and J dropped 4 bases, with 17 bases sitting between them. Germline lookup yields CDR1 WSHSY and CDR2 SAAADI. The CDR3 nucleotides read TGCGCCAGCATCCCGGGAGGGGGCTTTTACAATGAGCAGTTCTTC. Translating it yields CASIPGGGFYNEQFF.

About this clone itself: Other DNA sequences within the sample encode an identical CDR3. The chain links TRBV6-5 to TRBJ2-2, with 7 bases aligning to TRBD2. The V segment lost 2 bases and the J segment 6 bases; nucleotides outside the gene matches: 0. Germline CDR1 reads MNHEY; CDR2 reads SVGAGI. The CDR3 has 13 amino acids. This CDR3 is CASSYRGAGELFF. DNA of the CDR3: TGTGCCAGCAGTTACCGGGGGGCCGGGGAGCTGTTTTTT.

This sequence joins TRBV28 and TRBJ2-7, with a tentative D call TRBD1 (5 bases). Germline V gene lookup returns CDR1 MDHEN and CDR2 SYDVKM. This CDR3 comprises 14 residues. With 4 bases removed from V and 2 bases from J, the gap between germline ends came to 12 bases. CDR3 loop: CASSSMTVTYEQYF. The DNA for the CDR3 is TGTGCCAGCAGTTCCATGACAGTCACCTACGAGCAGTACTTC.

V usage is TRBV7-6 and J usage is TRBJ2-7; perhaps TRBD2 as D (5 bases). Germline loops: CDR1 SGHVS, CDR2 FNYEAQ. CDR3 length equals 16 residues. V shed 1 base and J shed 2 bases, with 15 bases lying between them. Here the CDR3 DNA reads TGTGCCAGCAGCTTAGTTTCCCGAGGGAGAACCTACGAGCAGTACTTC. Translated, it gives CASSLVSRGRTYEQYF.

This clone was counted between two and nine times. This chain links TRBV7-8 with TRBJ2-5; D gene uncertain. The germline CDR1 and CDR2 sequences are SGHVS and FQNEAQ. V was clipped by 8 bases and J by 3 bases, with 10 bases between them. This CDR3 is built from 12 residues. This chain's CDR3 is CASGTWEETQYF. The CDR3, as DNA: TGTGCCAGCGGTACTTGGGAAGAGACCCAGTACTTC.

This clone appeared a single time. V and J are TRBV4-3 and TRBJ1-2, with D hard to call. V lost 0 bases and J 3 bases, leaving 11 bases between the germline ends. The CDR3 sequence is 15 residues long. Germline CDR1 reads LGHNA; CDR2 reads YSLEER. The CDR3 bases are TGCGCCAGCAGCCAAGATCTTCTAGCTTACTATGGCTACACCTTC. As protein: CASSQDLLAYYGYTF.

The rearrangement links TRBV4-1 to TRBJ1-5; a possible D gene is TRBD1 (6 bases). CDR1 and CDR2 from the germline V gene are MGHRA and YSYEKL. The CDR3 is 17 residues long. V lost 2 bases and J lost 7, with 21 bases in between. CDR3 residues: CASSQNRVGGIHQPQHF. CDR3 DNA sequence: TGCGCCAGCAGCCAAAACAGGGTAGGGGGTATCCACCAGCCCCAGCATTTT.

Comments on this clone: This may be a read error, as it is one base from a much larger clone. The rearrangement joins TRBV19 to TRBJ2-5, with TRBD2 matching 12 bases. The DNA end favors TRBJ2-7, so the J call may be wrong. This CDR3 region has 14 residues. Germline CDR1 LNHDA, CDR2 SQIVND (reference sequence). The CDR3 here is CASSRGLAGDEQYF. DNA for the CDR3: TGTGCCAGTAGTAGGGGACTAGCGGGTGACGAGCAGTACTTC.

The CDR3 region has the DNA TGTGCCAGCAGCCCCCACTGGACAGGGGGTTTCAATGAGCAGTTCTTC. Its translation is CASSPHWTGGFNEQFF. The chain joins TRBV7-2 to TRBJ2-1; TRBD1 matches at 10 bases. This CDR3 comprises 16 residues. The V and J ends lost 5 bases and 6 bases, in that order; junction bases with no gene match: 10. Looked up from germline, CDR1 is SGHTA and CDR2 is FQGNSA. The whole variable domain, remainder taken from reference TRBV7-2 and TRBJ2-1, is GAGVSQSPSNKVTEKGKDVELRCDPISGHTALYWYRQSLGQGLEFLIYFQGNSAPDKSGLPSDRFSAERTGGSVSTLTIQRTQQEDSAVYLCASSPHWTGGFNEQFFGPGTRLTVL.

CDR3 coding DNA: TGTGCCAGCAGTATAGACGGGAGTCGGACCTACGAGCAGTACTTC. Its protein is CASSIDGSRTYEQYF. This rearrangement joins TRBV28 to TRBJ2-7; possibly TRBD2 for D (6 bases). Germline CDR1 reads MDHEN; CDR2 reads SYDVKM. CDR3 length: 15 residues. V shed 5 bases and J shed 2 bases, with 16 bases lying between them.

The chain couples TRBV18 to TRBJ1-5; D may be TRBD1 (6 bases). CDR1 and CDR2 from the germline V gene are KGHSH and LQKENI. The CDR3 is made up of 13 amino acids. The V gene lost 3 bases and the J gene lost 7 bases, with 10 bases spanning the gap. This CDR3 is CASSPQTGQPQHF. As DNA, the CDR3 is TGTGCCAGCTCACCCCAAACAGGGCAGCCCCAGCATTTT. Together with reference TRBV18 and TRBJ1-5, the CDR3 gives the full variable domain: NAGVMQNPRHLVRRRGQEARLRCSPMKGHSHVYWYRQLPEEGLKFMVYLQKENIIDESGMPKERFSAEFPKEGPSILRIQQVVRGDSAAYFCASSPQTGQPQHFGDGTRLSIL.

This sequence joins TRBV19 and TRBJ2-1; D remains unclear. Germline V gene sequence: CDR1 LNHDA, CDR2 SQIVND (reference sequence). The CDR3 runs to 13 residues. V was cut by 0 bases and J by 11 bases, with 11 bases left in between. CDR3 DNA sequence: TGTGCCAGTAGTATAGAACCGGCCTGGAAGCAGTTCTTC. It is translated as CASSIEPAWKQFF. Using reference TRBV19 and TRBJ2-1 for the parts outside the CDR3, the full variable domain is DGGITQSPKYLFRKEGQNVTLSCEQNLNHDAMYWYRQDPGQGLRLIYYSQIVNDFQKGDIAEGYSVSREKKESFPLTVTSAQKNPTAFYLCASSIEPAWKQFFGPGTRLTVL.

The chain combines TRBV7-9 with TRBJ2-2, with 8 positions matching TRBD1. The V gene end was trimmed by 5 bases and the J gene end by 1 base; junction bases not matched to a gene: 3. From germline, CDR1 is SEHNR and CDR2 FQNEAQ (reference sequence). The CDR3 consists of 15 residues. CDR3 nucleotide sequence: TGTGCCAGCAGCCACGACAGGGGGAACACCGGGGAGCTGTTTTTT. It is translated as CASSHDRGNTGELFF. Full variable domain (outside the CDR3, taken from reference TRBV7-9 and TRBJ2-2): DTGVSQNPRHKITKRGQNVTFRCDPISEHNRLYWYRQTLGQGPEFLTYFQNEAQLEKSRLLSDRFSAERPKGSFSTLEIQRTEQGDSAMYLCASSHDRGNTGELFFGEGSRLTVL.

The chain couples TRBV7-2 to TRBJ2-1; 9 bases match TRBD2. The V segment lost 4 bases and the J segment 8 bases; nucleotides outside the gene matches: 12. The CDR3 runs to 16 residues. The V gene's germline CDR1 is SGHTA and CDR2 FQGNSA. CDR3 nucleotide sequence: TGTGCCAGCAGCTCAAGCGGGAGGACCCGTTTCGATGAGCAGTTCTTC. Protein product: CASSSSGRTRFDEQFF.

The chain couples TRBV7-2 to TRBJ2-7; 8 bases line up with TRBD2. Germline V gene data show CDR1 as SGHTA and CDR2 as FQGNSA. The ends lost 6 bases at V and 3 bases at J; junction bases unmatched: 10. The CDR3 consists of 15 residues. DNA of the CDR3: TGTGCCAGCAGTCAAGGGACTAGATCCGGCTACGAGCAGTACTTC. This gives the protein CASSQGTRSGYEQYF.

The chain joins TRBV9 to TRBJ1-4; 9 nucleotides align to TRBD1. The CDR3 consists of 16 residues. J lost 4 bases, V lost 0 bases, and 4 bases had no gene match. Germline V gene data show CDR1 as SGDLS and CDR2 as YYNGEE. The CDR3 region is CASSVARDRDNEKLFF. CDR3 sequence (DNA): TGTGCCAGCAGCGTAGCCCGGGACAGGGATAATGAAAAACTGTTTTTT.

V is TRBV6-1 and J is TRBJ2-7; 9 bases align to TRBD1. This CDR3 has 16 residues. Germline assignment: CDR1 MNHNS and CDR2 SASEGT. J was trimmed by 5 bases and V by 3 bases; bases with no gene match: 11. This chain's CDR3 is CASSEDDRGVFNEQYF. CDR3 coding DNA: TGTGCCAGCAGTGAGGATGACAGGGGGGTTTTCAACGAGCAGTACTTC.

The rearrangement joins TRBV27 to TRBJ1-6; possibly TRBD1 for D (6 bases). V shed 4 bases and J shed 11 bases, with 18 bases lying between them. The CDR3 loop spans 15 amino acids. Germline CDR1 MNHEY, CDR2 SMNVEV (reference sequence). CDR3 sequence: CASSSGGGVYPPLHF. CDR3 DNA sequence: TGTGCCAGCAGTTCCGGAGGGGGGGTTTACCCACCCCTCCACTTT.